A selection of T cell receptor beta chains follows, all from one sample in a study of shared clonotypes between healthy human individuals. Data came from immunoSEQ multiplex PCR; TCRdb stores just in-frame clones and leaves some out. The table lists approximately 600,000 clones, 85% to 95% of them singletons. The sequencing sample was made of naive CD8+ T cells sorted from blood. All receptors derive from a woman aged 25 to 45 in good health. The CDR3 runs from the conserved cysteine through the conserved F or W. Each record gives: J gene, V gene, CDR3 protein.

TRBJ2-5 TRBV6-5 CASSYPGGSGLETQYF
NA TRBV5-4 CATQTDRDRIYEQYF
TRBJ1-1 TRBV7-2 CASSFDRTEAFF
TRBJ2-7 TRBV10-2 CASSEGGRDYEQYF
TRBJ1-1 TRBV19 CASTLSWAGNTEAFF
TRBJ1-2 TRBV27 CASSLGGDGYTF
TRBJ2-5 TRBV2 CASSEGGSQETQYF
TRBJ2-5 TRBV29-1 CSVEETAYQETQYF
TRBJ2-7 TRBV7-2 CASSLLAGGLYEQYF
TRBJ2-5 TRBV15 CATSQDLVGTQYF
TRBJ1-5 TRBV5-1 CASSSDNVRDGKSNQPQHF
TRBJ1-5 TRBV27 CASRTGVGNQPQHF
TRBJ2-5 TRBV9 CASSPNSASLYF
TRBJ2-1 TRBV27 CGVGFNEQFF
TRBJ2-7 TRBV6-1 CASTPGRSYEQYF
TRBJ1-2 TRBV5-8 CASSFGGSNYGYTF
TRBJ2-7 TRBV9 CASSVARDRPSYEQYF
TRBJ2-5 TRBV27 CASSLWGGKETQYF
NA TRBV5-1 CASSASQGAYEQYF
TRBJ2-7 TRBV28 CASSLRGYTYEQYF
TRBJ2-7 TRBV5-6 CASSPIRAYEQYF
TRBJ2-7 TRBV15 CATSREGAGAYEQYF
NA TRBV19 CATLGASVREQYF
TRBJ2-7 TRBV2 CASMEPYEQYF
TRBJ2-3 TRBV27 CATSRGAGEATDTQYF